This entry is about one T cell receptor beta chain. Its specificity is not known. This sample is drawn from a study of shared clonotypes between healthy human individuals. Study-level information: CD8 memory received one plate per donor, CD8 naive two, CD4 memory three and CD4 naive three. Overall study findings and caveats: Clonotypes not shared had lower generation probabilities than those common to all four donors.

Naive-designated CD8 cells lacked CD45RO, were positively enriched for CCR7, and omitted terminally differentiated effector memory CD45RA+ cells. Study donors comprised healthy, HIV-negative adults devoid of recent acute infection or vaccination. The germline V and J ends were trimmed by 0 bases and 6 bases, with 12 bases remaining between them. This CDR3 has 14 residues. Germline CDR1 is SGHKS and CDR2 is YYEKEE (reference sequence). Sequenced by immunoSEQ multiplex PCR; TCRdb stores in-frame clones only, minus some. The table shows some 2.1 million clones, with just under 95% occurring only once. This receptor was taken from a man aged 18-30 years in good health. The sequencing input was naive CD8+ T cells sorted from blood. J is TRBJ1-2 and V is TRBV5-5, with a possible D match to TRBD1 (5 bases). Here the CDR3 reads CASSLGLGRDGYTF. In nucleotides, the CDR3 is TGTGCCAGCAGCTTGGGTCTGGGGCGGGATGGCTACACCTTC. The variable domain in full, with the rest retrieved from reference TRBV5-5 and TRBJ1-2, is DAGVTQSPTHLIKTRGQQVTLRCSPISGHKSVSWYQQVLGQGPQFIFQYYEKEERGRGNFPDRFSARQFPNYSSELNVNALLLGDSALYLCASSLGLGRDGYTFGSGTRLTVV.